The next 30 T cell receptor beta chains were all read from a single sample in a study of CD8 T cells in Susac syndrome. It was with random hexamers that roughly 0.45 to 1 ug RNA was reverse transcribed. One entry per CDR3 protein results from TCRdb running MiXCR on the immunoSEQ multiplex PCR reads. The sample yields about 300,000 distinct CDR3 sequences, approximately 85% seen once. Material for sequencing was CD8+ T cells from PBMCs. The source of these receptors is a human donor with multiple sclerosis.

The rearrangement uses TRBV4-1 and TRBJ2-5, with 8 bases fitting TRBD1. V trimming: 1 base; J trimming: 3 bases; junction bases outside the gene matches: 4. CDR1 and CDR2 (germline): MGHRA, YSYEKL. There are 15 residues in the CDR3. The CDR3 loop reads CASSQVGTGEETQYF. DNA of the CDR3: TGCGCCAGCAGCCAAGTGGGGACAGGCGAAGAGACCCAGTACTTC.

The genes are TRBV28 and TRBJ2-1; 13 bases match TRBD2. The CDR3 spans 19 residues. The germline gives CDR1 MDHEN, CDR2 SYDVKM. V shed 5 bases, J shed 4 bases, and the junction held 14 bases outside the gene matches. The CDR3 sequence is CASSQRSGLAGPIYNEQFF. Written as DNA, the CDR3 is TGTGCCAGCAGTCAGCGATCGGGACTAGCGGGACCAATATACAATGAGCAGTTCTTC. The full variable domain, completed using reference TRBV28 and TRBJ2-1, is DVKVTQSSRYLVKRTGEKVFLECVQDMDHENMFWYRQDPGLGLRLIYFSYDVKMKEKGDIPEGYSVSREKKERFSLILESASTNQTSMYLCASSQRSGLAGPIYNEQFFGPGTRLTVL.

V gene TRBV28 combines with J gene TRBJ2-5; 7 bases fit TRBD2. The V segment lost 4 bases and the J segment 3 bases; nucleotides outside the gene matches: 5. The germline gives CDR1 MDHEN, CDR2 SYDVKM. The CDR3 consists of 14 residues. CDR3 bases: TGTGCCAGCAGTTCAGAGGGACTAAAAGAGACCCAGTACTTC. Its translation: CASSSEGLKETQYF. The full variable domain, with the rest looked up from reference TRBV28 and TRBJ2-5, is DVKVTQSSRYLVKRTGEKVFLECVQDMDHENMFWYRQDPGLGLRLIYFSYDVKMKEKGDIPEGYSVSREKKERFSLILESASTNQTSMYLCASSSEGLKETQYFGPGTRLLVL.

The J gene is TRBJ2-4, the V gene TRBV7-9; 8 nucleotides line up with TRBD2. Germline trimming cut 5 bases from V and 7 bases from J; bases unmatched to any gene: 13. CDR3 length: 16 amino acids. Germline-derived CDR1 and CDR2 are SEHNR and FQNEAQ (reference sequence). In nucleotides, the CDR3 is TGTGCCAGCAGCCCAGTAGCGGGACCGAGAGGCAACATTCAGTACTTC. Its protein is CASSPVAGPRGNIQYF.

The rearrangement joins TRBV7-9 to TRBJ1-1, with D perhaps TRBD1 (6 bases). Germline V lookup: CDR1 SEHNR, CDR2 FQNEAQ (reference sequence). There are 15 residues in the CDR3. Between the trimmed V and J ends, which lost 5 bases and 7 bases, there was a span of 20 bases. In DNA, the CDR3 is TGTGCCAGCAGCCTCCACATGGGGACACGAGTTGAAGCTTTCTTT. Its protein is CASSLHMGTRVEAFF.

CDR3 in DNA: TGTGCCAGCAGCTTAAGGTCTAGCGGAACTCAAGAGACCCAGTACTTC. Encoded protein: CASSLRSSGTQETQYF. This chain uses TRBV7-9 with TRBJ2-5, with 7 positions matching TRBD2. Trimming took 2 bases from V and 2 from J; bases not matched to a gene: 8. Looked up from germline, CDR1 is SEHNR and CDR2 is FQNEAQ (reference sequence). This CDR3 has 16 amino acids.

The J gene is TRBJ1-1, the V gene TRBV4-3; D call uncertain. This CDR3 comprises 14 residues. Germline assignment: CDR1 LGHNA and CDR2 YSLEER. Between the trimmed V and J ends, which lost 0 bases and 10 bases, there was a span of 15 bases. In DNA, the CDR3 is TGCGCCAGCAGCCAAGACGATGCTCGTTTTGGAGCTTTCTTT. Translation gives CASSQDDARFGAFF.

The chain links TRBV28 to TRBJ2-7; tentative D call: TRBD2 (7 bases). The ends were cut back, 1 base at V and 6 bases at J, with 13 bases in the middle. CDR1 is MDHEN, CDR2 SYDVKM, per germline. This CDR3 is built from 14 residues. This CDR3 reads CASSLSGEGGEQYF. CDR3 coding DNA: TGTGCCAGCAGTTTATCAGGGGAGGGCGGCGAGCAGTACTTC.

The J gene is TRBJ2-1, the V gene TRBV12-5; no reliable D call. With 4 bases removed from V and 6 bases from J, the gap between germline ends came to 7 bases. Germline values: CDR1 LGHNT, CDR2 FRNRAP. This CDR3 comprises 12 residues. In DNA, the CDR3 is TGTGCTAGTGGTTCCCGCCTCAATGAGCAGTTCTTC. This gives the protein CASGSRLNEQFF. Drawing the rest from reference TRBV12-5 and TRBJ2-1, the complete variable domain is DARVTQTPRHKVTEMGQEVTMRCQPILGHNTVFWYRQTMMQGLELLAYFRNRAPLDDSGMPKDRFSAEMPDATLATLKIQPSEPRDSAVYFCASGSRLNEQFFGPGTRLTVL.

V is TRBV10-2 and J is TRBJ1-5; 8 bases are a match to TRBD1. V was clipped by 2 bases and J by 7 bases; unmatched bases: 7. This CDR3 is 15 amino acids long. From germline, CDR1 is WSHSY and CDR2 SAAADI. For the CDR3, the DNA is TGCGCCAGCAGTGAGCTGGACAGGGTGGGGCAGCCCCAGCATTTT. Protein sequence: CASSELDRVGQPQHF.

This chain uses TRBV29-1 with TRBJ1-2, with no clear D. This CDR3 region has 14 residues. Trimming removed 2 bases at V and 3 bases at J, with 13 bases between. Per germline, CDR1 SQVTM and CDR2 ANQGSEA. This CDR3 reads CSVESAPTYYGYTF. CDR3 nucleotides: TGCAGCGTTGAATCGGCACCGACATACTATGGCTACACCTTC.

V is TRBV5-6 and J is TRBJ2-2; 14 bases are a match to TRBD2. The CDR3 has 16 residues. Trimming took 4 bases from V and 6 from J; bases not matched to a gene: 5. Germline CDR1 is SGHDT and CDR2 is YYEEEE. DNA for the CDR3: TGTGCCAGCAGCATGGGACTAGCGGGAGTGGCCGGGGAGCTGTTTTTT. This translates into CASSMGLAGVAGELFF.

Points on this clonotype: At one end, the junction sequence differs from germline, possibly due to a read error. The chain employs TRBV24-1 and TRBJ2-1, with D unclear. The CDR3 spans 14 residues. Germline V gene lookup returns CDR1 KGHDR and CDR2 SFDVKD. DNA for the CDR3: TGTGCCACCAGTGAAAGTGGCTCCCACAATGAGCAGTTCTTC. Translated: CATSESGSHNEQFF.

This clonotype showed up just a few times. The chain is built from TRBV28 and TRBJ2-2; no clear D. Germline V gene lookup returns CDR1 MDHEN and CDR2 SYDVKM. The CDR3 covers 16 residues. With 1 base removed from V and 1 base from J, the gap between germline ends came to 10 bases. The DNA of the CDR3 is TGTGCCAGCAGTTTATTGGACGGGCAGAACACCGGGGAGCTGTTTTTT. Encoded protein: CASSLLDGQNTGELFF. Full variable domain (missing parts from reference TRBV28 and TRBJ2-2): DVKVTQSSRYLVKRTGEKVFLECVQDMDHENMFWYRQDPGLGLRLIYFSYDVKMKEKGDIPEGYSVSREKKERFSLILESASTNQTSMYLCASSLLDGQNTGELFFGEGSRLTVL.

This chain uses TRBV4-3 with TRBJ1-5; 9 positions agree with TRBD1. Germline V lookup: CDR1 LGHNA, CDR2 YSLEER. There are 17 residues in the CDR3. V dropped 0 bases and J dropped 6; count of bases not matched to a gene: 9. CDR3 sequence (DNA): TGCGCCAGCAGCCAAGATCTAGGACAGGGGATTGGTCAGCCCCAGCATTTT. The encoded protein is CASSQDLGQGIGQPQHF.

The genes are TRBV7-9 and TRBJ2-5; D unresolved. The CDR3 runs to 15 residues. V was trimmed by 4 bases and J by 5 bases, leaving 17 bases between them. Germline V CDR1 and CDR2: SEHNR, FQNEAQ (reference sequence). CDR3 protein: CASSSLRSGRETQYF. The CDR3 nucleotides read TGTGCCAGCAGCTCACTACGGAGTGGTAGGGAGACCCAGTACTTC.

This chain uses TRBV15 with TRBJ2-6; D is unclear. V was cut by 0 bases and J by 1 base, with 4 bases left in between. Per the germline V gene, CDR1 is LNHNV and CDR2 is YYDKDF (reference sequence). The CDR3 runs 15 residues. The CDR3 loop is CATSREVSGANVLTF. In DNA form, the CDR3 reads TGTGCCACCAGCAGAGAGGTTTCTGGGGCCAACGTCCTGACTTTC.

This clonotype has only a few counts. As DNA, the CDR3 is TGTGCCAGCAGCTCGCCGGGACAGTCCTACGAGCAGTACTTC. Translating it yields CASSSPGQSYEQYF. V gene TRBV11-2 combines with J gene TRBJ2-7, with 7 positions matching TRBD1. The germline CDR1 and CDR2 sequences are SGHAT and FQNNGV. Trimming cost V 4 bases and J 1 base; bases outside gene matches: 4. This CDR3 spans 14 amino acids.

The chain combines TRBV5-8 with TRBJ2-7; 7 nucleotides match TRBD1. The germline gives CDR1 SGHTS, CDR2 YDEGEE. The CDR3 has 16 residues. Trimming cost V 1 base and J 7 bases; bases outside gene matches: 14. The CDR3 spells CASSLIQGLWVGEQYF. CDR3 bases: TGTGCCAGCAGCTTGATACAGGGGCTTTGGGTGGGTGAGCAGTACTTC.

The rearrangement links TRBV7-6 to TRBJ1-4; D uncertain. Trimming pared 1 base from V and 0 bases from J, leaving 6 bases between. Germline V gene data show CDR1 as SGHVS and CDR2 as FNYEAQ. The CDR3 loop spans 15 amino acids. The CDR3 spells CASSLESATNEKLFF. DNA for the CDR3: TGTGCCAGCAGCTTAGAATCTGCAACTAATGAAAAACTGTTTTTT.

This rearrangement joins TRBV6-5 to TRBJ2-7; D is possibly TRBD2 (6 bases). The CDR3 totals 17 residues. Trimming removed 2 bases from V and 1 base from J, with 18 bases in between. Germline CDR1 MNHEY, CDR2 SVGAGI. The CDR3 bases are TGTGCCAGCAGTTACCAATCCACTAGCTACCTATCCTACGAGCAGTACTTC. It is translated as CASSYQSTSYLSYEQYF.

This chain connects TRBV20-1 to TRBJ1-5, with 9 bases matching TRBD1. Germline V CDR1 and CDR2: DFQATT, SNEGSKA (reference sequence). The CDR3 length is 13 residues. After removal of 4 bases from V and 5 bases from J, the junction contained 3 bases not matched to a gene. The CDR3 loop is CSANRDRDQPQHF. CDR3 bases: TGCAGTGCTAACCGGGACAGGGATCAGCCCCAGCATTTT.

In its sample, this clonotype was seen once. The gene calls are TRBV25-1 and TRBJ2-2; 14 bases align to TRBD2. J was trimmed by 4 bases and V by 4 bases; bases with no gene match: 5. CDR1 is MGHDK, CDR2 SYGVNS, per germline. The length of the CDR3 is 17 residues. This CDR3 is CASSGGLAGVATGELFF. Written as DNA, the CDR3 is TGTGCCAGCAGTGGGGGACTAGCGGGAGTAGCCACCGGGGAGCTGTTTTTT.

The chain recombines TRBV5-6 with TRBJ2-1; 9 bases line up with TRBD2. Germline CDR1 and CDR2: SGHDT and YYEEEE. The CDR3 is made up of 15 amino acids. With V trimmed by 7 bases and J by 1 base, 6 bases remained unmatched. The CDR3 DNA is TGTGCCAGCGGATTAGCGGGAGCTTCCTACAATGAGCAGTTCTTC. It encodes CASGLAGASYNEQFF.

The gene calls are TRBV5-6 and TRBJ2-2, with unresolved D. The CDR3 runs 14 residues. Germline CDR1 is SGHDT and CDR2 is YYEEEE. The V and J ends lost 4 bases and 3 bases respectively, with 10 bases between them. The CDR3 sequence: CASSLGWDTGELFF. The CDR3 region has the DNA TGTGCCAGCAGCCTGGGGTGGGACACCGGGGAGCTGTTTTTT.

This clonotype was found once. The chain recombines TRBV12-3 or TRBV12-4 with TRBJ2-1; 9 positions match TRBD1. The trim removed 6 bases at V and 5 bases at J, leaving 5 bases unmatched. The CDR3 has 14 amino acids. In DNA form, the CDR3 reads TGTGCCAGCAGCCCCGGGACAGGGCACAATGAGCAGTTCTTC. It codes for CASSPGTGHNEQFF.

The CDR3 coding sequence is TGTGCCAGCAGTTACTCCCGGGGGAATAGCTACGAGCAGTACTTC. Translation gives CASSYSRGNSYEQYF. The chain recombines TRBV6-5 with TRBJ2-7; D might be TRBD2 (6 bases). The CDR3 is made up of 15 amino acids. Per germline, CDR1 MNHEY and CDR2 SVGAGI. The V gene lost 0 bases and the J gene lost 3 bases, with 12 bases spanning the gap.

The chain has TRBV20-1 and TRBJ2-7, with unresolved D. With 5 bases removed from V and 3 bases from J, the gap between germline ends came to 8 bases. The CDR3 extends over 11 amino acids. The germline gives CDR1 DFQATT, CDR2 SNEGSKA (reference sequence). The CDR3 protein is CSAPHLYEQYF. As DNA, the CDR3 is TGCAGTGCTCCACACCTCTACGAGCAGTACTTC.

The genes are TRBV6-4 and TRBJ2-1, with 9 bases fitting TRBD2. Trimming took 3 bases from V and 2 from J; bases not matched to a gene: 2. The CDR3 runs to 15 residues. The germline CDR1 and CDR2 sequences are MRHNA and SNTAGT. CDR3 region: CASSEREGPYNEQFF. The CDR3, as DNA: TGTGCCAGCAGTGAGCGGGAGGGCCCCTACAATGAGCAGTTCTTC.

The chain couples TRBV24-1 to TRBJ2-7; 8 bases map to TRBD1. Germline trimming cut 3 bases from V and 6 bases from J; bases unmatched to any gene: 6. The CDR3 consists of 14 residues. Germline V lookup: CDR1 KGHDR, CDR2 SFDVKD. DNA for the CDR3: TGTGCCACCAGTGATCCGGGACAGGAATCCGAGCAGTACTTC. Its protein product is CATSDPGQESEQYF.